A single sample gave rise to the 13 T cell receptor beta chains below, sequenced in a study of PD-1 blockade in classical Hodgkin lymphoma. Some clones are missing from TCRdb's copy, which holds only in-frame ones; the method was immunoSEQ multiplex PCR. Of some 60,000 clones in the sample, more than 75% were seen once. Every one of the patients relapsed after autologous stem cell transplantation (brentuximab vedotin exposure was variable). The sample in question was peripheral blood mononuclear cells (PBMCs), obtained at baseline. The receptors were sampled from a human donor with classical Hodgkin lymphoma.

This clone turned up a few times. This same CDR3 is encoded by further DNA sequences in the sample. The CDR3: CASSLLAGGGTGELFF. The CDR3 DNA is TGTGCCAGCAGTTTACTAGCGGGGGGCGGAACCGGGGAGCTGTTTTTT. The chain uses TRBV27 and TRBJ2-2, with 11 positions matching TRBD2. In germline, CDR1 is MNHEY, CDR2 SMNVEV (reference sequence). V was pared by 2 bases and J by 5 bases, with 4 bases of the junction left unmatched. The CDR3 sequence is 16 residues long.

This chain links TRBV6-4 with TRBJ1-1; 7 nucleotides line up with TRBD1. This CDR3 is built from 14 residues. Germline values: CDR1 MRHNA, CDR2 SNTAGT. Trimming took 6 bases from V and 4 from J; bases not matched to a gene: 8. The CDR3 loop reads CASRPIPGGTEAFF. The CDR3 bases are TGTGCCAGCAGGCCCATCCCAGGGGGCACTGAAGCTTTCTTT.

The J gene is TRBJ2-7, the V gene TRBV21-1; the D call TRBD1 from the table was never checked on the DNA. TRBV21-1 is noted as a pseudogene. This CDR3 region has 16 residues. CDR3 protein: CASSISPGQGVNEQYF. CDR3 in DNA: TGTGCCAGCAGCATCAGTCCGGGACAGGGAGTCAACGAGCAGTACTTC.

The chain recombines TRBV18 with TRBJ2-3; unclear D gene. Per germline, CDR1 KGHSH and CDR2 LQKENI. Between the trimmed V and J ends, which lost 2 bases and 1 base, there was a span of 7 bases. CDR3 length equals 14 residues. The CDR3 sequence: CASSPKTRTDTQYF. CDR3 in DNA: TGTGCCAGCTCACCAAAGACGCGCACAGATACGCAGTATTTT.

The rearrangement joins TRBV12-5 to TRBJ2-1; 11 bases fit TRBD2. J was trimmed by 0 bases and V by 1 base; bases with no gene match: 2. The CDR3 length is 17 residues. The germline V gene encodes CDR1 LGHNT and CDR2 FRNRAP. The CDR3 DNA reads TGTGCTAGTGGTTTGGATACTAGCGGGAGCTCCTACAATGAGCAGTTCTTC. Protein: CASGLDTSGSSYNEQFF.

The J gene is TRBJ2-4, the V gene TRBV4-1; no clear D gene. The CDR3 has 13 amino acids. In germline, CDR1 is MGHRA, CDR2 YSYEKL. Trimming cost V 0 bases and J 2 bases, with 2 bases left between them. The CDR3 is CASSQETKNIQYF. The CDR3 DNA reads TGCGCCAGCAGCCAAGAAACCAAAAACATTCAGTACTTC.

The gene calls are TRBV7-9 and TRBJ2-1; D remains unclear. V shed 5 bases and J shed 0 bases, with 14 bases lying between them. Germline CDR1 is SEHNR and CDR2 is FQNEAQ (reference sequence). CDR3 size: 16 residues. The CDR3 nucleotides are TGTGCCAGCAGCCCCAGCGAGGTATCCTCCTACAATGAGCAGTTCTTC. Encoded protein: CASSPSEVSSYNEQFF.

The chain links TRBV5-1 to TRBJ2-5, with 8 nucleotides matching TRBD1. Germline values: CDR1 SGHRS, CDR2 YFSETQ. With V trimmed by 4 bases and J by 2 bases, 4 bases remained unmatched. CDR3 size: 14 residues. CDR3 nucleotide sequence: TGCGCCAGCAGCGAAGGGACAGGTCAAGAGACCCAGTACTTC. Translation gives CASSEGTGQETQYF. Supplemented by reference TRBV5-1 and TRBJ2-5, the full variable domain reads KAGVTQTPRYLIKTRGQQVTLSCSPISGHRSVSWYQQTPGQGLQFLFEYFSETQRNKGNFPGRFSGRQFSNSRSEMNVSTLELGDSALYLCASSEGTGQETQYFGPGTRLLVL.

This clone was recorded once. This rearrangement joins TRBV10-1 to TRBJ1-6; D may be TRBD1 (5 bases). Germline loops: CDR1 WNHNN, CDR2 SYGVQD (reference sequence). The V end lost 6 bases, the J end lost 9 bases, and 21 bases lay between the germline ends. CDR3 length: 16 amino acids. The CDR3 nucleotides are TGCGCCAGCAGCGATGGCGGCGATGGGGACTTTTCACCCCTCCACTTT. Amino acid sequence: CASSDGGDGDFSPLHF.

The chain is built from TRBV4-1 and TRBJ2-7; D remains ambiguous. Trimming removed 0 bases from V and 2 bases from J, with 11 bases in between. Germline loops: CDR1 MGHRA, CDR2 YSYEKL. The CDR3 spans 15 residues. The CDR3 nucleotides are TGCGCCAGCAGCCAAGAGGACGGAGACCCCTACGAGCAGTACTTC. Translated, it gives CASSQEDGDPYEQYF.

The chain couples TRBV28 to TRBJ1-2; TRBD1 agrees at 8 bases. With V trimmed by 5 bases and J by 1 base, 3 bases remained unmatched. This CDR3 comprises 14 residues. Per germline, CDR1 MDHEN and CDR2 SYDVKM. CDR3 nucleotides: TGTGCCAGCAGTCAACAGGGGGATAACTATGGCTACACCTTC. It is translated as CASSQQGDNYGYTF.

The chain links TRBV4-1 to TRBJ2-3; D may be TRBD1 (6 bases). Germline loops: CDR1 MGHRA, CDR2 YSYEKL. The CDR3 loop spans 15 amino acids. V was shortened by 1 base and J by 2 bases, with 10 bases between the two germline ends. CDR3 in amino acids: CASSQGQGNTDTQYF. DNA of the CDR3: TGCGCCAGCAGCCAAGGTCAGGGGAACACAGATACGCAGTATTTT.

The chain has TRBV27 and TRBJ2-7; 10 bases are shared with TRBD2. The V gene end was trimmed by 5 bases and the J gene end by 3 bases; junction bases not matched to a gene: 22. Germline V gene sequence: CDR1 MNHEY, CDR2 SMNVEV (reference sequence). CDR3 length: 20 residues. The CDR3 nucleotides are TGTGCCAGCAGTCCCAGGGGAAGGACTAGCGGAAAACATGGAAACTACGAGCAGTACTTC. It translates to CASSPRGRTSGKHGNYEQYF.